This T cell receptor (beta chain) was documented in a study of T cell responses to AZD1222 COVID-19 vaccine. Study observations and caveats: Regions 160-218 and 743-854 dominated among vaccine-associated CD4 TCRs spanning spike. Nearly half of spike-specific TCRs reportedly target unmutated variant regions. Most donors were white British, females outnumbered males, and clonal diversity was possibly underestimated.

Assay used: immunoSEQ multiplex PCR; TCRdb lists only in-frame clones, some missing. The sample has around 140,000 clones; 70% to 90% are singletons. Concerning this clone itself: The antigen remains undetermined.

Trimming took 4 bases from V and 0 from J, leaving 9 bases between them. CDR1 and CDR2 (germline): SGHNT, YENEEA. This CDR3 contains 14 residues. The chain recombines TRBV11-3 with TRBJ1-1; D is unresolved. The sequence was obtained from an adult who received the MenACWY meningococcal vaccine as a control. The sequenced sample was peripheral blood, obtained 28 days after the second dose of the MenACWY control vaccine. In DNA, the CDR3 is TGTGCCAGCAGCTCGGTAGGGATGAACACTGAAGCTTTCTTT. Its translation: CASSSVGMNTEAFF. Filled out from reference TRBV11-3 and TRBJ1-1, the complete variable domain reads EAGVVQSPRYKIIEKKQPVAFWCNPISGHNTLYWYLQNLGQGPELLIRYENEEAVDDSQLPKDRFSAERLKGVDSTLKIQPAELGDSAVYLCASSSVGMNTEAFFGQGTRLTVV.